This T cell receptor (beta chain) was documented in a study of preoperative IRX-2 immunotherapy in early breast cancer (dated 2019 in TCRdb). The sample's treatment or condition label is to be understood as: preoperative locoregional IRX-2 cytokine immunotherapy. The samples were obtained from a phase Ib study that tested preoperative, locoregional IRX-2 cytokine immunotherapy meant to prime immune responses. Before surgery, IRX-2 was given to the donors, who were patients with early-stage breast cancer. The CDR3 sequence holds 15 residues, the cysteine and phenylalanine included. Here the CDR3 DNA is all that survives: 45 bases in frame from base 1. For CDR1 and CDR2, the germline V gene lists KGHSH and LQKENI. Trimming takes 1 base off V and 2 bases off J; junction bases not matched to a gene: 5. Library construction relied on the immunoSEQ multiplex PCR assay. What TCRdb holds here is the immuneACCESS table cut down to in-frame rearrangements. Part of the clones is not present; checked against another copy, under half of the missing clones reflect an unresolved V gene, and the others are unexplained. The sample yields approximately 98,000 clones; just over 85% were counted once. Roughly 2% of the sample is in the top ten clones.

Of note for this clone: Its antigen remains undetermined. The sample holds no much larger clone one base away, and base qualities are not on file.

The receptor chain draws on TRBV18 and TRBJ2-7; TRBD2 fits 7 bases in the junction. The sequence came from a human donor with breast cancer. This material consisted of tumor tissue, taken after IRX-2 immunotherapy. In nucleotides, the sequence is TGTGCCAGCTCACCACGGGCGGGAGACCCCTACGAGCAGTACTTC. Its translation reads: CASSPRAGDPYEQYF.